These 27 T cell receptor beta chains came from one sample sequenced in a study of blood T cell repertoires in COVID-19. The protocol was immunoSEQ multiplex PCR, while the TCRdb copy is restricted to in-frame clones and leaves out a portion. The profile shows hundreds of thousands of clones, about 88% of them singletons. Sequenced material: PBMCs or T cells enriched from blood (not recorded which). Source of these receptors: a woman aged 45 to 65 who had recovered from COVID-19.

The gene calls are TRBV9 and TRBJ2-1; D gene ambiguous. Trimming took 2 bases from V and 7 from J, leaving 13 bases between them. This CDR3 contains 14 residues. Germline loops: CDR1 SGDLS, CDR2 YYNGEE. The CDR3 loop is CASSVTSGVNEQFF. Here the CDR3 DNA reads TGTGCCAGCAGCGTCACCTCAGGCGTAAATGAGCAGTTCTTC.

This clone was seen once. The V and J genes are TRBV28 and TRBJ2-1; D is unclear. Germline CDR1 reads MDHEN; CDR2 reads SYDVKM. Deletions cut 2 bases from V and 8 bases from J, with 7 bases between. The CDR3 contains 12 residues. The CDR3 bases are TGTGCCAGCAGTTTACAGGTACATGAGCAGTTCTTC. Its protein is CASSLQVHEQFF.

The genes are TRBV28 and TRBJ2-3; TRBD2 matches at 9 bases. The trim removed 5 bases at V and 0 bases at J, leaving 12 bases unmatched. This CDR3 is 18 amino acids long. Germline-derived CDR1 and CDR2 are MDHEN and SYDVKM. In DNA form, the CDR3 reads TGTGCCAGCAGTCCCCAGTGGTTAGCGGGAGCTAGCACAGATACGCAGTATTTT. It is translated as CASSPQWLAGASTDTQYF.

J is TRBJ1-6 and V is TRBV11-2, with 7 bases matching TRBD1. J was trimmed by 0 bases and V by 6 bases; bases with no gene match: 14. Germline V gives CDR1 SGHAT, CDR2 FQNNGV. This CDR3 is built from 19 residues. This CDR3 reads CASRRTGDPTSSYNSPLHF. The CDR3 coding sequence is TGTGCCAGCAGACGAACAGGGGACCCAACGAGCTCCTATAATTCACCCCTCCACTTT.

This chain connects TRBV7-2 to TRBJ2-1; 9 bases match TRBD1. The V and J ends lost 5 bases and 0 bases, in that order; junction bases with no gene match: 2. Germline V gives CDR1 SGHTA, CDR2 FQGNSA. This CDR3 spans 15 amino acids. For the CDR3, the DNA is TGTGCCAGCAGCAAGGGACAGGGCTCCTACAATGAGCAGTTCTTC. It is translated as CASSKGQGSYNEQFF.

V gene TRBV3-1 (or the pseudogene TRBV3-2) combines with J gene TRBJ1-1; 7 bases line up with TRBD1. The V segment lost 5 bases and the J segment 5 bases; nucleotides outside the gene matches: 5. In germline, CDR1 is LGHDT, CDR2 YNNKEL (reference sequence). The CDR3 consists of 13 residues. The CDR3 spells CASSLRQGTEAFF. The CDR3, as DNA: TGTGCCAGCAGCTTGAGACAGGGTACTGAAGCTTTCTTT.

The chain has TRBV28 and TRBJ2-1; D unclear. The CDR3 covers 15 residues. Germline values: CDR1 MDHEN, CDR2 SYDVKM. V was clipped by 4 bases and J by 0 bases, with 10 bases between them. The CDR3, as DNA: TGTGCCAGCAGTTCTGGGCCAAGCTCCTACAATGAGCAGTTCTTC. Its protein product is CASSSGPSSYNEQFF. The full variable domain, completed using reference TRBV28 and TRBJ2-1, is DVKVTQSSRYLVKRTGEKVFLECVQDMDHENMFWYRQDPGLGLRLIYFSYDVKMKEKGDIPEGYSVSREKKERFSLILESASTNQTSMYLCASSSGPSSYNEQFFGPGTRLTVL.

This clone came up a few times. V is TRBV3-1 (or the pseudogene TRBV3-2) and J is TRBJ2-7, with D possibly being TRBD1 (5 bases). Germline CDR1 LGHDT, CDR2 YNNKEL (reference sequence). The CDR3 extends over 13 amino acids. The V end lost 5 bases, the J end lost 3 bases, and 11 bases lay between the germline ends. CDR3 coding DNA: TGTGCCAGCAGCGGACGACAGCACTACGAGCAGTACTTC. Translated: CASSGRQHYEQYF.

As for this clone: The junction and the germline gene differ at one end; a read error may be behind it. The J gene is TRBJ1-5, the V gene TRBV7-7, with 9 bases lining up with TRBD1. Germline assignment: CDR1 SSHAT and CDR2 FNYEAQ (reference sequence). The CDR3 is 19 amino acids. The CDR3: CASSIGTGILPRTNQPQHF. In DNA form, the CDR3 reads TGTGCTAGCAGCATTGGGACAGGGATTCTGCCTCGGACAAATCAGCCCCAGCATTTT.

The CDR3 DNA follows: TGTGCCAGCTCATCTCAGGGGGGCTCCTACAATGAGCAGTTCTTC. It is translated as CASSSQGGSYNEQFF. The chain combines TRBV18 with TRBJ2-1; D might be TRBD1 (7 bases). V lost 5 bases and J 0 bases, leaving 11 bases between the germline ends. Germline CDR1 reads KGHSH; CDR2 reads LQKENI. This CDR3 spans 15 amino acids.

Only one count was recorded for this clone. The chain carries TRBV5-1 and TRBJ1-4; 7 bases map to TRBD1. Germline V gene sequence: CDR1 SGHRS, CDR2 YFSETQ. The CDR3 spans 15 residues. V dropped 0 bases and J dropped 7; count of bases not matched to a gene: 6. The CDR3 sequence is CASSLARTGREKLFF. The CDR3 nucleotides are TGCGCCAGCAGCTTGGCTCGGACAGGCCGTGAAAAACTGTTTTTT.

V gene TRBV5-8 combines with J gene TRBJ2-7, with a tentative D call TRBD2 (6 bases). The CDR3 length is 16 residues. V lost 3 bases and J lost 0, with 16 bases in between. The germline gives CDR1 SGHTS, CDR2 YDEGEE. The CDR3 sequence: CASSYPPGLGSYEQYF. The CDR3, as DNA: TGTGCCAGCAGCTACCCACCGGGACTCGGCTCCTACGAGCAGTACTTC.

This chain uses TRBV7-9 with TRBJ2-3; 9 bases map to TRBD2. The CDR3 runs to 16 residues. The V segment lost 5 bases and the J segment 3 bases; nucleotides outside the gene matches: 9. Germline V gene sequence: CDR1 SEHNR, CDR2 FQNEAQ (reference sequence). The CDR3 reads CASSNPLAGATDTQYF. Here the CDR3 DNA reads TGTGCCAGCAGCAATCCTTTAGCGGGAGCAACAGATACGCAGTATTTT.

The chain employs TRBV21-1 and TRBJ2-5; the table calls TRBD1, which could not be checked here. TRBV21-1 is flagged as a pseudogene. The CDR3 contains 16 residues. CDR3 sequence (DNA): TGTGCCAGCACCACGGACAGGGGCCCGTACCAAGAGACCCAGTACTTC. This sequence encodes CASTTDRGPYQETQYF.

This clone was observed a handful of times. The genes are TRBV28 and TRBJ2-1; 8 bases fit TRBD1. V shed 11 bases and J 6 bases; nucleotides not matched to a gene: 12. CDR3 size: 14 residues. CDR1 MDHEN and CDR2 SYDVKM come from the germline V gene. The CDR3 loop is CAALQGDLGNEQFF. The CDR3 DNA reads TGTGCCGCCCTACAGGGGGATCTAGGCAATGAGCAGTTCTTC.

In its sample, this clone was seen once. The chain links TRBV3-1 (or the pseudogene TRBV3-2) to TRBJ2-5; unclear D gene. V was clipped by 2 bases and J by 1 base, with 8 bases between them. CDR1 and CDR2 (germline): LGHDT, YNNKEL (reference sequence). This CDR3 spans 14 amino acids. Here the CDR3 reads CASSQWAAQETQYF. CDR3 in DNA: TGTGCCAGCAGCCAATGGGCAGCCCAAGAGACCCAGTACTTC.

This rearrangement joins TRBV13 to TRBJ2-1; 8 positions match TRBD2. The CDR3 has 15 residues. Germline trimming cut 0 bases from V and 4 bases from J; bases unmatched to any gene: 2. CDR1 is PRHDT and CDR2 is FYEKMQ in the germline V gene (reference sequence). CDR3 bases: TGTGCCAGCAGCTTAGGAACTAGCGGTTACAATGAGCAGTTCTTC. It specifies CASSLGTSGYNEQFF. Looking up the rest from reference TRBV13 and TRBJ2-1 gives the full variable domain: AAGVIQSPRHLIKEKRETATLKCYPIPRHDTVYWYQQGPGQDPQFLISFYEKMQSDKGSIPDRFSAQQFSDYHSELNMSSLELGDSALYFCASSLGTSGYNEQFFGPGTRLTVL.

The CDR3 reads CASSLSGTVTYEQYF. In DNA form, the CDR3 reads TGTGCCAGCAGTTTATCCGGGACAGTGACCTACGAGCAGTACTTC. V and J are TRBV27 and TRBJ2-7; 7 bases agree with TRBD1. CDR1 and CDR2 (germline): MNHEY, SMNVEV (reference sequence). The CDR3 loop spans 15 amino acids. V dropped 0 bases and J dropped 2; count of bases not matched to a gene: 4.

The rearrangement links TRBV2 to TRBJ1-5, with D perhaps TRBD1 (6 bases). The germline gives CDR1 SNHLY, CDR2 FYNNEI. V lost 6 bases and J lost 0, with 9 bases in between. The CDR3 length is 14 residues. The CDR3 loop is CASSGQYSNQPQHF. CDR3 nucleotides: TGTGCCAGCAGCGGACAGTATAGCAATCAGCCCCAGCATTTT.

The V call is TRBV4-3, the J call TRBJ2-3, with D possibly matching TRBD1 (6 bases). Trimming pared 0 bases from V and 0 bases from J, leaving 13 bases between. CDR1 is LGHNA and CDR2 is YSLEER in the germline V gene. The CDR3 consists of 17 residues. CDR3: CASSQDAGTSSTDTQYF. CDR3 DNA: TGCGCCAGCAGCCAAGATGCCGGGACATCCAGCACAGATACGCAGTATTTT.

CDR3 region: CASSIGGTGYQPQHF. CDR3 nucleotides: TGTGCCAGTAGTATAGGGGGGACAGGGTATCAGCCCCAGCATTTT. This sequence joins TRBV19 and TRBJ1-5, with TRBD1 matching 9 bases. Germline CDR1 reads LNHDA; CDR2 reads SQIVND (reference sequence). CDR3 length: 15 amino acids. With 1 base clipped from V and 5 bases from J, the junction kept 3 bases outside the gene matches.

The chain is built from TRBV19 and TRBJ1-1; D not resolved. The CDR3 is 11 residues long. Trimming cost V 7 bases and J 1 base, with 4 bases left between them. Germline-derived CDR1 and CDR2 are LNHDA and SQIVND (reference sequence). The CDR3 nucleotides read TGTGCCAGTACGGGGAACACTGAAGCTTTCTTT. Amino acid sequence: CASTGNTEAFF.

This chain connects TRBV30 to TRBJ1-5; D call uncertain. Germline CDR1 and CDR2: GTSNPN and SVGIG (reference sequence). The V end was cut by 0 bases, the J end by 6 bases, with 9 bases between. The length of the CDR3 is 13 residues. This CDR3 reads CAWSVRRGQPQHF. The DNA of the CDR3 is TGTGCCTGGAGTGTACGGCGGGGTCAGCCCCAGCATTTT.

The genes are TRBV6-2 or TRBV6-3 and TRBJ2-4; 7 bases match TRBD2. The trim removed 4 bases at V and 4 bases at J, leaving 10 bases unmatched. Germline CDR1 reads MNHEY; CDR2 reads SVGEGT. The CDR3 is made up of 16 amino acids. DNA for the CDR3: TGTGCCAGCAGTTTCCGCGGGGCGGGAGAGAAAAACATTCAGTACTTC. Protein: CASSFRGAGEKNIQYF.

The chain couples TRBV2 to TRBJ1-5; 8 nucleotides align to TRBD1. The J segment lost 4 bases and the V segment lost 7 bases, leaving 6 bases of the junction unmatched. Germline V gene lookup returns CDR1 SNHLY and CDR2 FYNNEI. CDR3 size: 14 residues. Written as DNA, the CDR3 is TGTGCCAGCAAAGTACAGGGGGATAATCAGCCCCAGCATTTT. Protein product: CASKVQGDNQPQHF.

V usage is TRBV6-2 or TRBV6-3 and J usage is TRBJ1-6, with D possibly matching TRBD1 (5 bases). The V gene lost 2 bases and the J gene lost 7 bases, with 27 bases spanning the gap. Looked up from germline, CDR1 is MNHEY and CDR2 is SVGEGT. CDR3 length: 20 residues. CDR3 residues: CASSYEGPPGLPTRNSPLHF. The CDR3 nucleotides read TGTGCCAGCAGTTACGAGGGACCCCCGGGACTTCCTACAAGGAATTCACCCCTCCACTTT.

The chain employs TRBV30 and TRBJ2-1; D possibly corresponds to TRBD2 (6 bases). The CDR3 sequence is 12 residues long. Trimming pared 1 base from V and 7 bases from J, leaving 8 bases between. CDR1 GTSNPN and CDR2 SVGIG come from the germline V gene (reference sequence). In nucleotides, the CDR3 is TGTGCCTGGAGTGGTGCGGGGAATGAGCAGTTCTTC. The encoded protein is CAWSGAGNEQFF. Complete variable domain (other parts from reference TRBV30 and TRBJ2-1): SQTIHQWPATLVQPVGSPLSLECTVEGTSNPNLYWYRQAAGRGLQLLFYSVGIGQISSEVPQNLSASRPQDRQFILSSKKLLLSDSGFYLCAWSGAGNEQFFGPGTRLTVL.